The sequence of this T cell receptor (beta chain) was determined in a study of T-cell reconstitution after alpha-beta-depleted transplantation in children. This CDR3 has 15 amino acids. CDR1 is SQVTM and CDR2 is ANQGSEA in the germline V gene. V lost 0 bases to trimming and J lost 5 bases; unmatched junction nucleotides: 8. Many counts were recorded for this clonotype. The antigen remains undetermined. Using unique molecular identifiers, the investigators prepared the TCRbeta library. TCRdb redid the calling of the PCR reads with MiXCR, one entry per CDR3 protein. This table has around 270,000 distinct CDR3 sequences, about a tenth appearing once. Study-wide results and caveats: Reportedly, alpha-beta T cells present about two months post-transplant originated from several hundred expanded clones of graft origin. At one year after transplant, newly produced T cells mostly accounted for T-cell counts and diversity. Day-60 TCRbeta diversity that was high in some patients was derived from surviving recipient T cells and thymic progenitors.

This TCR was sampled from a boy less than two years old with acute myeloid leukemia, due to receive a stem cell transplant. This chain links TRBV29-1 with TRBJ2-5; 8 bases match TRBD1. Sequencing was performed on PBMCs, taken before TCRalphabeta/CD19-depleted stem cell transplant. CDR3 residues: CSVEEGQGAGETQYF. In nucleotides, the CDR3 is TGCAGCGTTGAAGAGGGTCAGGGGGCGGGGGAGACCCAGTACTTC.